The rows below give T cell receptor beta chains drawn from one sample of a study of T cell responses to AZD1222 COVID-19 vaccine. Profiled with immunoSEQ multiplex PCR; TCRdb holds only in-frame clones, not every one. The sample shows about 170,000 clones, 87% of them seen only once. The sample consisted of peripheral blood, taken 28 days after the second AZD1222 dose. Receptor source: an adult who received the AZD1222 COVID-19 vaccine. The CDR3 runs from the conserved cysteine through the conserved F or W. Fields, in order: D gene, J gene, V gene, CDR3 protein, CDR3 DNA. D genes are given only for firm matches.

D gene: NA
J gene: TRBJ2-7
V gene: TRBV5-1
CDR3 protein: CASSLGSGPSYEQYF
CDR3 DNA: TGCGCCAGCAGCTTGGGTTCAGGACCCTCCTACGAGCAGTACTTC

D gene: TRBD2
J gene: TRBJ2-1
V gene: TRBV2
CDR3 protein: CAPVVSGGRGGDEQFF
CDR3 DNA: TGTGCCCCCGTCGTGTCGGGGGGACGGGGAGGGGATGAGCAGTTCTTC

D gene: NA
J gene: TRBJ1-4
V gene: TRBV4-2
CDR3 protein: CASSQLANEKLFF
CDR3 DNA: TGTGCCAGCAGCCAACTCGCTAATGAAAAACTGTTTTTT

D gene: NA
J gene: TRBJ2-1
V gene: TRBV10-3
CDR3 protein: CAISEGKYYNEQFF
CDR3 DNA: TGTGCCATCAGTGAGGGAAAATATTACAATGAGCAGTTCTTC

D gene: NA
J gene: TRBJ2-3
V gene: TRBV6-4
CDR3 protein: CAIGGGVSSTDTQYF
CDR3 DNA: TGTGCCATTGGAGGGGGGGTCTCTTCCACAGATACGCAGTATTTT

D gene: NA
J gene: TRBJ2-1
V gene: TRBV19
CDR3 protein: CASSILAGGNEQFF
CDR3 DNA: TGTGCCAGTAGTATCTTGGCAGGTGGCAATGAGCAGTTCTTC

D gene: TRBD2
J gene: TRBJ2-3
V gene: TRBV27
CDR3 protein: CASSLGGGPGDTQYF
CDR3 DNA: TGTGCCAGCAGTCTCGGGGGGGGGCCCGGGGATACGCAGTATTTT

D gene: NA
J gene: TRBJ2-7
V gene: TRBV4-3
CDR3 protein: CASSQAPPGLPKQYF
CDR3 DNA: TGCGCCAGCAGCCAGGCCCCCCCGGGCCTCCCCAAGCAGTACTTC

D gene: NA
J gene: TRBJ1-2
V gene: TRBV6-5
CDR3 protein: CASSAGVYYGYTF
CDR3 DNA: TGTGCCAGCAGCGCAGGGGTCTACTATGGCTACACCTTC

D gene: TRBD1
J gene: TRBJ2-7
V gene: TRBV27
CDR3 protein: CASSSGTGSSEQYF
CDR3 DNA: TGTGCCAGCAGTTCCGGGACAGGGTCGTCCGAGCAGTACTTC

D gene: TRBD1
J gene: TRBJ1-1
V gene: TRBV19
CDR3 protein: CASSIGQGLSTEAFF
CDR3 DNA: TGTGCCAGTAGTATCGGACAGGGGTTGAGCACTGAAGCTTTCTTT

D gene: TRBD1
J gene: TRBJ1-6
V gene: TRBV5-6
CDR3 protein: CASSLALTGGNSPLHF
CDR3 DNA: TGTGCCAGCAGCTTGGCCCTGACAGGGGGTAATTCACCCCTCCACTTT

D gene: NA
J gene: TRBJ1-5
V gene: TRBV9
CDR3 protein: CASSVEAGLNQPQHF
CDR3 DNA: TGTGCCAGCAGCGTAGAAGCGGGTCTGAATCAGCCCCAGCATTTT

D gene: NA
J gene: TRBJ1-4
V gene: TRBV21-1
CDR3 protein: CASTSQGNNEKLFF
CDR3 DNA: TGTGCCAGCACTTCACAGGGGAATAATGAAAAACTGTTTTTT